This T cell receptor (beta chain) derives from a study of identical twins. One entry per CDR3 protein, called by TCRdb with MiXCR from the 5' RACE reads. The table has a few hundred thousand distinct CDR3 sequences, about 18% seen once; the top ten hold more than 10%. The CDR3 runs to 12 residues. V was clipped by 3 bases and J by 7 bases, with 10 bases between them. Germline-derived CDR1 and CDR2 are KGHSH and LQKENI. The table lists this clonotype with many counts. The chain links TRBV18 to TRBJ2-7; unclear D gene. The receptor was isolated from a man aged 50 to 59 in good health. Sequenced input: naive T cells sorted from blood. The CDR3 DNA reads TGTGCCAGCTCACCCGTACGCGAGGAGCAGTACTTC. This sequence encodes CASSPVREEQYF.